This T cell receptor (beta chain) appears in the sequencing data of a study of T cells after posttransplantation cyclophosphamide. Only in-frame clones appear in the TCRdb table, and some are missing; sequencing was by immunoSEQ multiplex PCR. The sample contains 25,000 to 35,000 clones, roughly 89% of which appear only once. Trimming shortened V by 4 bases and J by 6 bases, and 12 bases separated the two germline ends. CDR1 and CDR2 (germline): MGHDK, SYGVNS. This CDR3 is built from 13 residues. The chain is built from TRBV25-1 and TRBJ1-2; TRBD1 might be the D (6 bases). The receptor's source is a woman in her 40s with a blood cancer, CMV-positive, and with a related stem cell donor. Material: PBMCs. The CDR3 reads CASSGHRVDGYTF. The CDR3 DNA sequence: TGTGCCAGCAGTGGACACAGGGTGGATGGCTACACCTTC.